The 2 T cell receptor beta chains reported below all come from one sample, sequenced in a study of cytomegalovirus exposure and HLA in healthy donors. A multiplex PCR was run with 60 Vbeta primers and 13 Jbeta primers. Sequencing used immunoSEQ multiplex PCR; TCRdb keeps in-frame clones, though not all of them. The sample has 150,000 or so clones, about four fifths seen once; the top ten hold about 0.37%. The sequenced sample was PBMCs. These TCRs come from a boy aged 2 to 10 in good health and CMV-seronegative.

The chain employs TRBV29-1 and TRBJ2-1, with D possibly being TRBD1 (6 bases). With 8 bases removed from V and 10 bases from J, the gap between germline ends came to 15 bases. The length of the CDR3 is 11 residues. Germline CDR1 reads SQVTM; CDR2 reads ANQGSEA. DNA of the CDR3: TGCAGCTCCACAGGGATGAGGGAGCAGTTCTTC. Protein: CSSTGMREQFF.

This clone was seen only once. The genes are TRBV27 and TRBJ2-7, with no clear D. The CDR3 is 14 amino acids. CDR1 and CDR2 from the germline V gene are MNHEY and SMNVEV (reference sequence). The V end lost 5 bases, the J end lost 0 bases, and 11 bases lay between the germline ends. This chain's CDR3 is CASSLLPISYEQYF. DNA for the CDR3: TGTGCCAGCAGTCTACTTCCCATCTCCTACGAGCAGTACTTC.